Below, one T cell receptor (beta chain) is given with its context. The antigen remains undetermined. The data originate from a study of CD4 T cells in relation to SARS-CoV-2 and coronaviruses. The unexposed donors gave CD4+ T cells in about 2010-2019, prior to COVID-19. Isolation of CD4+ T cells took place after about eleven days in culture. Germline CDR1 is LNHDA and CDR2 is SQIVND (reference sequence). V dropped 1 base and J dropped 1 base, with 10 bases sitting between them. The CDR3 is 15 amino acids. TCRdb keeps only in-frame clones here, not all; method: immunoSEQ multiplex PCR. This table has tens of thousands of clones, roughly 66% appearing once.

The V and J genes are TRBV19 and TRBJ1-1; D might be TRBD1 (5 bases). This sequence originates from a human donor in good health. Input material: CD4+ T cells from PBMCs, cultured in vitro. CDR3 sequence reads: CASSIGPDKNTEAFF. In nucleotides, the CDR3 is TGTGCCAGTAGTATAGGGCCGGACAAGAACACTGAAGCTTTCTTT.